The 22 T cell receptor beta chains below were found in one sample sequenced in a study of T-cell memory formation after mild COVID-19. TCRdb independently ran MiXCR on the 5' RACE reads; one entry per CDR3 protein. Found here are some 160,000 distinct CDR3 sequences, 13% of them singletons; the top ten hold about 3.3%. Sample: PBMCs or a T cell subset sorted from them (not recorded which). These receptors were taken from a man between 18 and 29 years old who had mild COVID-19 (a few samples of this study predate the infection). Cell type and time point are not known.

In this sample, this clonotype turned up a few times. The chain uses TRBV25-1 and TRBJ2-7, with D tentatively TRBD1 or TRBD2 (5 bases each). The V gene's germline CDR1 is MGHDK and CDR2 SYGVNS. Trimming shortened V by 8 bases and J by 7 bases, and 18 bases separated the two germline ends. This CDR3 comprises 13 residues. The CDR3 loop reads CASSGTDSEEQYV. DNA for the CDR3: TGTGCCAGCTCGGGGACGGACTCGGAAGAGCAGTACGTC.

The chain links TRBV11-1 to TRBJ2-3, with 8 bases fitting TRBD2. V gave up 7 bases and J gave up 4 bases; unmatched junction bases: 4. The CDR3 contains 13 residues. Germline loops: CDR1 SGHAT, CDR2 FQDESV (reference sequence). The CDR3 reads CASTLRGADTQYF. The CDR3 DNA is TGTGCCAGCACCCTGCGGGGGGCAGATACGCAGTATTTT.

This clonotype was observed a handful of times. J is TRBJ1-2 and V is TRBV7-2; D unresolved. This CDR3 region has 11 residues. V was clipped by 4 bases and J by 2 bases, with 2 bases between them. In germline, CDR1 is SGHTA, CDR2 FQGNSA. The CDR3 DNA follows: TGTGCCAGCAGCTCAAACTATGGCTACACCTTC. Its protein product is CASSSNYGYTF.

This clonotype was seen a few times. V and J are TRBV12-3 or TRBV12-4 and TRBJ2-3; 7 nucleotides agree with TRBD2. J lost 4 bases, V lost 10 bases, and 11 bases had no gene match. The CDR3 has 14 amino acids. As DNA, the CDR3 is TGTGCCACCAAGACTAGCCGAGGGGCAGATACGCAGTATTTT. It encodes CATKTSRGADTQYF.

In this sample, this clonotype turned up a few times. The chain has TRBV24-1 and TRBJ2-5, with 12 bases aligning to TRBD1. V lost 4 bases, J lost 4 bases, and 6 bases stayed unmatched. The CDR3 length is 16 residues. The germline gives CDR1 KGHDR, CDR2 SFDVKD. The DNA for the CDR3 is TGTGCCACCAGTGAACACCCGGGACAGGGGGCAGAGACCCAGTACTTC. Its translation is CATSEHPGQGAETQYF.

This clonotype was seen ten or more times. The rearrangement uses TRBV5-1 and TRBJ2-1; no definite D call. Germline loops: CDR1 SGHRS, CDR2 YFSETQ. The CDR3 contains 14 residues. V shed 4 bases and J shed 4 bases, with 12 bases lying between them. CDR3 region: CASSLEIPYNEQFF. CDR3 DNA: TGCGCCAGCAGCCTTGAGATACCTTACAATGAGCAGTTCTTC.

The gene calls are TRBV2 and TRBJ2-7; D unclear. The length of the CDR3 is 12 residues. Between the trimmed V and J ends, which lost 4 bases and 11 bases, there was a span of 15 bases. The germline gives CDR1 SNHLY, CDR2 FYNNEI. The CDR3 coding sequence is TGTGCCAGCAGTGTCGGCGAGGACGCTAAGTACTTC. This gives the protein CASSVGEDAKYF.

The chain carries TRBV3-1 and TRBJ2-5; no reliable D call. The CDR3 has 15 residues. CDR1 LGHDT and CDR2 YNNKEL come from the germline V gene (reference sequence). Trimming removed 0 bases from V and 1 base from J, with 9 bases in between. CDR3 bases: TGTGCCAGCAGCCAAGATGTGGGTTTCCAAGAGACCCAGTACTTC. Translated: CASSQDVGFQETQYF.

This clonotype was seen repeatedly, ten times or more. V is TRBV9 and J is TRBJ2-5; 8 bases are a match to TRBD2. After removal of 4 bases from V and 4 bases from J, the junction contained 3 bases not matched to a gene. The CDR3 extends over 13 amino acids. The germline gives CDR1 SGDLS, CDR2 YYNGEE. Here the CDR3 DNA reads TGTGCCAGCAGCATCGGACTAGCAGAGACCCAGTACTTC. This encodes CASSIGLAETQYF.

The V call is TRBV2, the J call TRBJ1-2; D is unclear. The ends were cut back, 0 bases at V and 4 bases at J, with 9 bases in the middle. Germline V lookup: CDR1 SNHLY, CDR2 FYNNEI. The CDR3 has 14 residues. CDR3 DNA: TGTGCCAGCAGTGAAGCCGGCCTAGCCTATGGCTACACCTTC. Amino acids: CASSEAGLAYGYTF. Variable domain in full (rest from reference TRBV2 and TRBJ1-2): EPEVTQTPSHQVTQMGQEVILRCVPISNHLYFYWYRQILGQKVEFLVSFYNNEISEKSEIFDDQFSVERPDGSNFTLKIRSTKLEDSAMYFCASSEAGLAYGYTFGSGTRLTVV.

V and J are TRBV7-9 and TRBJ2-1; TRBD2 aligns across 9 bases. The junction had 1 base not matched to a gene; V was cut back by 4 bases and J by 3 bases. This CDR3 has 14 amino acids. Looked up from germline, CDR1 is SEHNR and CDR2 is FQNEAQ (reference sequence). CDR3: CASSWTSVYNEQFF. The DNA for the CDR3 is TGTGCCAGCAGCTGGACTAGCGTCTACAATGAGCAGTTCTTC. Full variable domain (rest looked up from reference TRBV7-9 and TRBJ2-1): DTGVSQNPRHKITKRGQNVTFRCDPISEHNRLYWYRQTLGQGPEFLTYFQNEAQLEKSRLLSDRFSAERPKGSFSTLEIQRTEQGDSAMYLCASSWTSVYNEQFFGPGTRLTVL.

In its sample, this clonotype was seen a few times. J is TRBJ2-3 and V is TRBV6-2 or TRBV6-3; no reliable D call. Trimming pared 8 bases from V and 5 bases from J, leaving 8 bases between. In germline, CDR1 is MNHEY, CDR2 SVGEGT. This CDR3 has 11 amino acids. The CDR3 sequence is CASGVGDTQYF. Here the CDR3 DNA reads TGTGCCAGCGGGGTTGGAGATACGCAGTATTTT.

The chain carries TRBV7-8 and TRBJ1-5; no firm D call. CDR3 size: 16 residues. The germline CDR1 and CDR2 sequences are SGHVS and FQNEAQ. Trimming pared 5 bases from V and 3 bases from J, leaving 17 bases between. The CDR3 DNA follows: TGTGCCAGCAGCCCGAGGTGGACCGAACTCAATCAGCCCCAGCATTTT. Protein sequence: CASSPRWTELNQPQHF.

By sample share, this clonotype is medium-sized. J is TRBJ2-5 and V is TRBV7-2; TRBD2 might be the D (5 bases). CDR1 SGHTA and CDR2 FQGNSA come from the germline V gene. Trimming cost V 3 bases and J 5 bases, with 13 bases left between them. The CDR3 loop spans 14 amino acids. The CDR3 region is CASSLRPSRETQYF. CDR3 DNA: TGTGCCAGCAGCTTGAGGCCTAGCCGGGAGACCCAGTACTTC.

This clonotype was counted a few times. This chain joins TRBV5-1 and TRBJ2-2; 12 positions match TRBD1. Trimming removed 4 bases from V and 4 bases from J; junction bases left unmatched: 8. This CDR3 is built from 17 residues. CDR1 is SGHRS, CDR2 YFSETQ, per germline. CDR3: CASSKGTGGFGTGELFF. DNA of the CDR3: TGCGCCAGCAGCAAAGGGACAGGGGGCTTTGGCACCGGGGAGCTGTTTTTT. The whole variable domain, filled in from reference TRBV5-1 and TRBJ2-2, reads KAGVTQTPRYLIKTRGQQVTLSCSPISGHRSVSWYQQTPGQGLQFLFEYFSETQRNKGNFPGRFSGRQFSNSRSEMNVSTLELGDSALYLCASSKGTGGFGTGELFFGEGSRLTVL.

V and J are TRBV7-3 and TRBJ2-5, with D perhaps being TRBD1 or TRBD2 (6 bases each). V shed 4 bases and J shed 7 bases, with 19 bases lying between them. This CDR3 has 15 residues. Germline V gene lookup returns CDR1 SGHTA and CDR2 FQGTGA. The CDR3 region is CASSSSGSSGATQYF. For the CDR3, the DNA is TGTGCCAGCAGCTCCTCGGGCAGCTCGGGGGCGACCCAGTACTTC.

The J gene is TRBJ1-5, the V gene TRBV12-3 or TRBV12-4; D uncertain. Trimming shortened V by 3 bases and J by 7 bases, and 7 bases separated the two germline ends. This CDR3 spans 12 amino acids. The CDR3 coding sequence is TGTGCCAGCAGTTTTGCGGGGCAGCCCCAGCATTTT. It specifies CASSFAGQPQHF.

This clonotype was counted many times. The chain is built from TRBV18 and TRBJ1-1; D ambiguous. The CDR3 contains 15 residues. Germline CDR1 and CDR2: KGHSH and LQKENI. Trimming cost V 3 bases and J 0 bases, with 11 bases left between them. CDR3 sequence: CASSPDTEMNTEAFF. CDR3 sequence (DNA): TGTGCCAGCTCACCTGACACAGAAATGAACACTGAAGCTTTCTTT.

This clonotype has only a few counts. The chain joins TRBV6-5 to TRBJ1-1; TRBD1 might be the D (6 bases). Trimming removed 4 bases at V and 4 bases at J, with 10 bases between. The CDR3 extends over 13 amino acids. CDR1 and CDR2 (germline): MNHEY, SVGAGI. The CDR3: CASSSTTGTEAFF. CDR3 bases: TGTGCCAGCAGTTCCACGACAGGCACTGAAGCTTTCTTT.

The chain recombines TRBV20-1 with TRBJ1-2; TRBD1 is a possible D gene (5 bases). Per the germline V gene, CDR1 is DFQATT and CDR2 is SNEGSKA (reference sequence). The length of the CDR3 is 11 residues. V lost 5 bases to trimming and J lost 8 bases, with 12 bases between them. The CDR3 nucleotides are TGCAGTGCTGGTCCCCGGGACGGCTACACCTTC. Amino acid sequence: CSAGPRDGYTF.

The chain couples TRBV7-3 to TRBJ2-3; the D gene is possibly TRBD1 (6 bases). The CDR3 covers 14 residues. Germline assignment: CDR1 SGHTA and CDR2 FQGTGA. Trimming removed 6 bases from V and 5 bases from J, with 15 bases in between. Here the CDR3 reads CASSGMGARDTQYF. CDR3 coding DNA: TGTGCCAGCAGTGGGATGGGGGCGCGAGATACGCAGTATTTT.

This clonotype was counted at least ten times. This chain joins TRBV7-2 and TRBJ2-4; D remains unclear. V lost 1 base and J lost 5, with 9 bases in between. The germline gives CDR1 SGHTA, CDR2 FQGNSA. The CDR3 has 14 amino acids. CDR3 in amino acids: CASSLVFAENIQYF. The CDR3 DNA is TGTGCCAGCAGCTTAGTCTTCGCCGAAAACATTCAGTACTTC.